This T cell receptor beta chain was found in a study of cytomegalovirus exposure and HLA in healthy donors. Concerning this clone: Its matching antigen is unknown.

Both 60 Vbeta primers and 13 Jbeta primers went into the PCR. Assay: immunoSEQ multiplex PCR; the TCRdb copy retains only in-frame clones and omits some. The repertoire has some 160,000 clones, 78% of them found once; the top ten carry more than 1.4%. The V and J ends lost 5 bases and 3 bases, in that order; junction bases with no gene match: 7. This CDR3 comprises 14 residues. CDR1 is SGHVS and CDR2 is FNYEAQ in the germline V gene. Notes on the study in general: The study flagged some 170 TCR beta chains as cytomegalovirus-associated. Later analysis associated a missense DCLRE1C variant with TCR beta V- and J-gene trimming. More than 15,000 TCR beta sequences were associated with HLA alleles at 0.05 false discovery rate in a later analysis.

The sample consisted of PBMCs. The source of this sequence is a male donor in good health and CMV-seronegative. This chain uses TRBV7-6 with TRBJ2-7; 7 bases line up with TRBD1. DNA of the CDR3: TGTGCCAGCAGCCCCGGGACAGAGCTCTACGAGCAGTACTTC. Protein product: CASSPGTELYEQYF.